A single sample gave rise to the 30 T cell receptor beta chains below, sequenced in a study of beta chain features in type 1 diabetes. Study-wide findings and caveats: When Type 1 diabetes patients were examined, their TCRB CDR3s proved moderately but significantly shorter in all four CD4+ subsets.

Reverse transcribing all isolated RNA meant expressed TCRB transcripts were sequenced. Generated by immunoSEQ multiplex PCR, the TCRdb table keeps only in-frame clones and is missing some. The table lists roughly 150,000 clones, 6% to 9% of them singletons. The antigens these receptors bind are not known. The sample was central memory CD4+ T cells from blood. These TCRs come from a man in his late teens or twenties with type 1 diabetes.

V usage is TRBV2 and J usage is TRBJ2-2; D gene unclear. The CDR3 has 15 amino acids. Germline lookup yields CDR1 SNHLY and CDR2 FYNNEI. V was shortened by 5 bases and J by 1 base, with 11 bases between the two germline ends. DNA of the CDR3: TGTGCCAGCAGTCAGCGTAGCAAGAACACCGGGGAGCTGTTTTTT. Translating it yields CASSQRSKNTGELFF.

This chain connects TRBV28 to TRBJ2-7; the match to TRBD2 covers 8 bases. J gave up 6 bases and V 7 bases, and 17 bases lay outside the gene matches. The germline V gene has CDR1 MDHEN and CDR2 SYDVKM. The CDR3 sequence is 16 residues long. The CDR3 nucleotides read TGTGCCAGCACCCAAGCGACCGGGACTAGGATCTCCGAGCAGTACTTC. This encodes CASTQATGTRISEQYF.

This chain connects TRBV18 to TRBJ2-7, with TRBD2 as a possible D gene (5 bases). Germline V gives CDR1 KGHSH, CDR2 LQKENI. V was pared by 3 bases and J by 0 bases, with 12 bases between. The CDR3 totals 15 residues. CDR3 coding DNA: TGTGCCAGCTCACCCGCAGGAACTAGCTCCTACGAGCAGTACTTC. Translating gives CASSPAGTSSYEQYF.

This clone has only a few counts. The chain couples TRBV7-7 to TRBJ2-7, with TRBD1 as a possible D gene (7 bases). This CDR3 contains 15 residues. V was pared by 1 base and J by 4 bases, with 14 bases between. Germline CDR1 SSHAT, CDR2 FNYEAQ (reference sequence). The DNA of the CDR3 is TGTGCCAGCAGCTTAGGTGCGGCAGGGGGGTACGAGCAGTACTTC. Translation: CASSLGAAGGYEQYF.

CDR3 loop: CASSPLQGALEVTF. CDR3 nucleotides: TGTGCCAGCAGTCCGCTCCAGGGGGCGCTCGAAGTCACCTTC. V gene TRBV27 combines with J gene TRBJ1-2, with 8 bases that match TRBD1. This CDR3 is built from 14 residues. Losses at the gene ends were 5 bases for V and 13 bases for J; bases not matched to a gene: 15. Germline V gene sequence: CDR1 MNHEY, CDR2 SMNVEV (reference sequence).

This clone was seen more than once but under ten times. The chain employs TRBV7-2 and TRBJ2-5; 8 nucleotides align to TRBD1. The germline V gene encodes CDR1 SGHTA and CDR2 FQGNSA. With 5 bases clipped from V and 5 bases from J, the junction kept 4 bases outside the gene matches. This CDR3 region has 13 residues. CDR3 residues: CASSGQGWETQYF. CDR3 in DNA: TGTGCCAGCAGCGGACAGGGTTGGGAGACCCAGTACTTC.

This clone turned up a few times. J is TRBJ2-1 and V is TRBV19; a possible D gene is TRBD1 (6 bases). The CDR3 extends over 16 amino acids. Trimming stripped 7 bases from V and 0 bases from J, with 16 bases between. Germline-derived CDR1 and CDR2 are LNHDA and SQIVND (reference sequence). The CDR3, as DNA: TGTGCCAGTATTCCTCGGGGCAGGGGCTCCTACAATGAGCAGTTCTTC. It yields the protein CASIPRGRGSYNEQFF.

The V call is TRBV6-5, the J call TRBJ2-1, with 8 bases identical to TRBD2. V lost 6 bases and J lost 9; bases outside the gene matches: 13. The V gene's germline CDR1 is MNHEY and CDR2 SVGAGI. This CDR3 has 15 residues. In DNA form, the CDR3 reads TGTGCCAGCAGGGGCGGGGAAGCGGGGGCGGGTGAGCAGTTCTTC. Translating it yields CASRGGEAGAGEQFF.

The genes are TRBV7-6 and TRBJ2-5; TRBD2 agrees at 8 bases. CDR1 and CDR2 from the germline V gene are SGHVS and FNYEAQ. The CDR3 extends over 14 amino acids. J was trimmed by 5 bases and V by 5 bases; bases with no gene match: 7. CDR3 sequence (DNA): TGTGCCAGCAGCCCCCGAACTAGCGGCGAGACCCAGTACTTC. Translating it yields CASSPRTSGETQYF.

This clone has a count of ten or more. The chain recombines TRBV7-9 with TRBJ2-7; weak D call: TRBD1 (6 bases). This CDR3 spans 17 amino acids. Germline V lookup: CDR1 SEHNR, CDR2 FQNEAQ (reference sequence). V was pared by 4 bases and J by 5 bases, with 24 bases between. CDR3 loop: CASSSETVRGRGDEQYF. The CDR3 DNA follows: TGTGCCAGCAGCTCCGAGACCGTTCGTGGCAGGGGTGACGAGCAGTACTTC. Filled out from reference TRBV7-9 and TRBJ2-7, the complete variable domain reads DTGVSQNPRHKITKRGQNVTFRCDPISEHNRLYWYRQTLGQGPEFLTYFQNEAQLEKSRLLSDRFSAERPKGSFSTLEIQRTEQGDSAMYLCASSSETVRGRGDEQYFGPGTRLTVT.

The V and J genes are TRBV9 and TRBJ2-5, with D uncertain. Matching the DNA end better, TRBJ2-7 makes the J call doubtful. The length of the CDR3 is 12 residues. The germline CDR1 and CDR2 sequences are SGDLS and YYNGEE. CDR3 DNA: TGTGCCAGCAGCAAGAACAGTGACGAGCAGTACTTC. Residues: CASSKNSDEQYF.

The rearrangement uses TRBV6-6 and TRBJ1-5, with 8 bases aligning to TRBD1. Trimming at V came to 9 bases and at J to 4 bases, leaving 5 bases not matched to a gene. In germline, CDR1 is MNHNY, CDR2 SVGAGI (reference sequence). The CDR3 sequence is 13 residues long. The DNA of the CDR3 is TGTGCCAGTGGGACAGGACGAAATCAGCCCCAGCATTTT. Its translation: CASGTGRNQPQHF.

This chain's CDR3 is CASSLAGGRGGNTIYF. CDR3 bases: TGCGCCAGCAGCTTGGCCGGCGGGCGAGGCGGAAACACCATATATTTT. This sequence joins TRBV5-1 and TRBJ1-3; D ambiguous. Trimming took 0 bases from V and 4 from J, leaving 14 bases between them. Germline V gives CDR1 SGHRS, CDR2 YFSETQ. This CDR3 is built from 16 residues.

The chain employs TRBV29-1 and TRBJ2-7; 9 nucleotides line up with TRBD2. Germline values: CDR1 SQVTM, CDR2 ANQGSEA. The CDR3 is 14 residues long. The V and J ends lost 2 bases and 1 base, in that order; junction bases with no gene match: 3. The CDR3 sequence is CSVELAGWSYEQYF. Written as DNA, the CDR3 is TGCAGCGTTGAACTAGCGGGGTGGTCCTACGAGCAGTACTTC.

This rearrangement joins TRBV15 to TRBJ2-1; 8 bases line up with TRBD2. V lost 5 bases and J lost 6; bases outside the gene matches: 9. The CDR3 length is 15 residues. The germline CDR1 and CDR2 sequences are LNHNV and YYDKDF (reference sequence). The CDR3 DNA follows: TGTGCCACCAGCGGAAGGACTAGCATAAGCAATGAGCAGTTCTTC. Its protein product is CATSGRTSISNEQFF.

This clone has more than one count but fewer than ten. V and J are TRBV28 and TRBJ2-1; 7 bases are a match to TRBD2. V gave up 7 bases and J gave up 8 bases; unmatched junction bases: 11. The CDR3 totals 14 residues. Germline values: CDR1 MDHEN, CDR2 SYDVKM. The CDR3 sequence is CASILSGVRDEQFF. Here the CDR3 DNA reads TGTGCCAGCATCTTAAGCGGGGTAAGAGATGAGCAGTTCTTC.

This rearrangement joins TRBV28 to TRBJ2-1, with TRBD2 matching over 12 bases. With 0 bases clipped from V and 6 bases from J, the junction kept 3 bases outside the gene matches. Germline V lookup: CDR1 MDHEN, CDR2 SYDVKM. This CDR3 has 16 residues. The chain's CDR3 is CASSLWGTSGRNEQFF. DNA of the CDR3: TGTGCCAGCAGTTTATGGGGGACTAGCGGGCGCAATGAGCAGTTCTTC.

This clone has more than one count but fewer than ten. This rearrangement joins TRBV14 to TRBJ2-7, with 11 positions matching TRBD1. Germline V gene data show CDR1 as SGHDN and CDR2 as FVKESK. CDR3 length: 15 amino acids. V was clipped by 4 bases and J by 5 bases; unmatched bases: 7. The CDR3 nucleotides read TGTGCCAGCAGCCGGCCCGGGACAGGGGGGAACGAGCAGTACTTC. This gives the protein CASSRPGTGGNEQYF. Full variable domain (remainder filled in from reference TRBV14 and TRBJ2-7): EAGVTQFPSHSVIEKGQTVTLRCDPISGHDNLYWYRRVMGKEIKFLLHFVKESKQDESGMPNNRFLAERTGGTYSTLKVQPAELEDSGVYFCASSRPGTGGNEQYFGPGTRLTVT.

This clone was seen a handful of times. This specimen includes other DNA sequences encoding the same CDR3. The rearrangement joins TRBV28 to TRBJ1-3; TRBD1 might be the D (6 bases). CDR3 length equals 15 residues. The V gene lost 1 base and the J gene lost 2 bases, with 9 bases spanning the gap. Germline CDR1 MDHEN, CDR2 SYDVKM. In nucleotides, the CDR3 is TGTGCCAGCAGTTTATTGTCAGGGGCTGGAAACACCATATATTTT. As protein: CASSLLSGAGNTIYF.

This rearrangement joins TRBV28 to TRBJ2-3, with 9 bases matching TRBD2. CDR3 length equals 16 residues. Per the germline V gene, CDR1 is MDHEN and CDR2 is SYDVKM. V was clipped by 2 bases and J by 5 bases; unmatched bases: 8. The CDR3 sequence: CASSLGGRAWGDTQYF. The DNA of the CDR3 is TGTGCCAGCAGTTTAGGCGGGAGGGCCTGGGGAGATACGCAGTATTTT. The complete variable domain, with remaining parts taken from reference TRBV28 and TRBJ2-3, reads DVKVTQSSRYLVKRTGEKVFLECVQDMDHENMFWYRQDPGLGLRLIYFSYDVKMKEKGDIPEGYSVSREKKERFSLILESASTNQTSMYLCASSLGGRAWGDTQYFGPGTRLTVL.

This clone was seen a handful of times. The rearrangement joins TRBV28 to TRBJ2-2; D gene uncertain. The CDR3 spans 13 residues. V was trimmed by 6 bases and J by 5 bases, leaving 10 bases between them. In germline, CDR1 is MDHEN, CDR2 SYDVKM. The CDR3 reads CASRAHSTGELFF. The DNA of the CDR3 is TGTGCCAGCAGAGCCCACTCAACCGGGGAGCTGTTTTTT.

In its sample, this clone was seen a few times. CDR3 loop: CASIRDRGSETQYF. CDR3 sequence (DNA): TGCGCCAGTATCCGGGACAGGGGGTCAGAGACCCAGTACTTC. The V gene is TRBV5-1, the J gene TRBJ2-5; 11 bases are shared with TRBD1. The CDR3 is 14 residues long. Germline V gene sequence: CDR1 SGHRS, CDR2 YFSETQ. The ends lost 8 bases at V and 4 bases at J; junction bases unmatched: 7.

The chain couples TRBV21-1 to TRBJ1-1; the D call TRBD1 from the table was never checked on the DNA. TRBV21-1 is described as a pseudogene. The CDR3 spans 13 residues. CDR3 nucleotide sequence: TGTGCCAGCAGCAAGTGGGCTCACACTGAAGCTTTCTTT. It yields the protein CASSKWAHTEAFF.

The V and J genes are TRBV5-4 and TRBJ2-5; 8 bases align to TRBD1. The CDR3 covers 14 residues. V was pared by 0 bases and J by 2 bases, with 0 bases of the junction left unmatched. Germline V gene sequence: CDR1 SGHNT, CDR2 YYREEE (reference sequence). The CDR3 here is CASSLDRGQETQYF. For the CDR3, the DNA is TGTGCCAGCAGCTTGGACAGGGGGCAAGAGACCCAGTACTTC. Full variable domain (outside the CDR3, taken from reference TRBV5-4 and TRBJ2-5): ETGVTQSPTHLIKTRGQQVTLRCSSQSGHNTVSWYQQALGQGPQFIFQYYREEENGRGNFPPRFSGLQFPNYSSELNVNALELDDSALYLCASSLDRGQETQYFGPGTRLLVL.

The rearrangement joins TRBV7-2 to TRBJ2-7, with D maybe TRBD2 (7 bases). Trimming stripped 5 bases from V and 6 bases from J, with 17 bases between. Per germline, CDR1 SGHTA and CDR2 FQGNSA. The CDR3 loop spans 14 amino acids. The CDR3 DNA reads TGTGCCAGCAGCGCATACAGGGAGGGCGCCGAGCAGTACTTC. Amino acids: CASSAYREGAEQYF.

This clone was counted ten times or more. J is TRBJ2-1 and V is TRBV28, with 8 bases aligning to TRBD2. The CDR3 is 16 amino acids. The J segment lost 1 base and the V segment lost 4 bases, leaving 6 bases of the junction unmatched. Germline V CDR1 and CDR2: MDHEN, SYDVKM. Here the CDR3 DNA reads TGTGCCAGCAGTTCTTTCGGGGGGGAATCCTACAATGAGCAGTTCTTC. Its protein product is CASSSFGGESYNEQFF. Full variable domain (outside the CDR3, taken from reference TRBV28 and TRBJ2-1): DVKVTQSSRYLVKRTGEKVFLECVQDMDHENMFWYRQDPGLGLRLIYFSYDVKMKEKGDIPEGYSVSREKKERFSLILESASTNQTSMYLCASSSFGGESYNEQFFGPGTRLTVL.

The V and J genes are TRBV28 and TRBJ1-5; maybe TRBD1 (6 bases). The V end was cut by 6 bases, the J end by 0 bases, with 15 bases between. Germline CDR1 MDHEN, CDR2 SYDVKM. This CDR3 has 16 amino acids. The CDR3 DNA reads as TGTGCCAGCAGCCGGAGGACAGTTAATAGCAATCAGCCCCAGCATTTT. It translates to CASSRRTVNSNQPQHF.

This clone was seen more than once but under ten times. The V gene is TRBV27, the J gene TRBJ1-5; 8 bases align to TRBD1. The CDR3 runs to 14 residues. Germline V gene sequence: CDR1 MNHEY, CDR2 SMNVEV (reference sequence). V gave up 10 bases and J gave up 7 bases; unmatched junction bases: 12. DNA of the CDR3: TGTGCCACGAGTGCGCAGGGGGCTATGCAGCCCCAGCATTTT. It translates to CATSAQGAMQPQHF.

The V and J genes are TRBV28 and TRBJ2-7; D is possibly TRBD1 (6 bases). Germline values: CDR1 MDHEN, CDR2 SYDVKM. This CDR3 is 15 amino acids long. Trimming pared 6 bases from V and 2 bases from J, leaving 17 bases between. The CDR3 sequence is CASSLTTGFTYEQYF. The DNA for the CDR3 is TGTGCCAGCAGCCTTACGACAGGATTCACCTACGAGCAGTACTTC.

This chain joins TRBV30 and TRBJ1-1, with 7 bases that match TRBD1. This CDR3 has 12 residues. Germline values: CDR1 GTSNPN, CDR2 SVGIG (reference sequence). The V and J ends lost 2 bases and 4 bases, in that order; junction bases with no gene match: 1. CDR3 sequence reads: CAWSNRGTEAFF. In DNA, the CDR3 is TGTGCCTGGAGTAACAGGGGCACTGAAGCTTTCTTT.